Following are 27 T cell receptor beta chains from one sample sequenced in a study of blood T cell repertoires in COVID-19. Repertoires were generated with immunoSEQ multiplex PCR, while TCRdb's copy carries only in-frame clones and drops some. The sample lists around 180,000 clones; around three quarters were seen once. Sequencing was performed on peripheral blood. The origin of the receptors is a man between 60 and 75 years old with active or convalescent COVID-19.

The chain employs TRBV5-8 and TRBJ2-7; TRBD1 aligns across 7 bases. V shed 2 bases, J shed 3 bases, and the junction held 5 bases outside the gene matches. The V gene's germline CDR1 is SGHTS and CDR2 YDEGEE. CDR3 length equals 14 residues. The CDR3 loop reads CASSFQAGGYEQYF. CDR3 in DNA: TGTGCCAGCAGCTTCCAGGCAGGGGGCTACGAGCAGTACTTC.

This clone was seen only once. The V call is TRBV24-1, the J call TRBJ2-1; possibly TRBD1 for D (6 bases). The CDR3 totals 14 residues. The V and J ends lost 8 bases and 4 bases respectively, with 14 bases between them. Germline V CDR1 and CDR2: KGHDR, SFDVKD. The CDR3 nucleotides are TGTGCCACCAAGGAACAGGGACGGTACAATGAGCAGTTCTTC. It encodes CATKEQGRYNEQFF.

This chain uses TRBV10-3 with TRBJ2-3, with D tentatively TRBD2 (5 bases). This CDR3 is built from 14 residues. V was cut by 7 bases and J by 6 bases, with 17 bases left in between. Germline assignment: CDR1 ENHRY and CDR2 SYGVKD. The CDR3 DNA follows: TGTGCCATCAAAGAGGAGCGGCAAGGGGATACGCAGTATTTT. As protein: CAIKEERQGDTQYF.

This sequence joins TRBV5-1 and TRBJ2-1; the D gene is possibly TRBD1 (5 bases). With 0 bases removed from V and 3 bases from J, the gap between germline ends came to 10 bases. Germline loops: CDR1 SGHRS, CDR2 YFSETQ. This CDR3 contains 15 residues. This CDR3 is CASSLDRPDYNEQFF. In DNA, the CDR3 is TGCGCCAGCAGCTTGGACAGGCCCGACTACAATGAGCAGTTCTTC.

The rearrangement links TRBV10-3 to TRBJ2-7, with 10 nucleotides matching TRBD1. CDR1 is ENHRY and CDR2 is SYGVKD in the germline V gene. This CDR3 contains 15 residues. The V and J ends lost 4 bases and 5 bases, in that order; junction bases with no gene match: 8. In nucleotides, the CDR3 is TGTGCCATCAGTGGTCGGGACAGGGGCCTCCACGAGCAGTACTTC. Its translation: CAISGRDRGLHEQYF.

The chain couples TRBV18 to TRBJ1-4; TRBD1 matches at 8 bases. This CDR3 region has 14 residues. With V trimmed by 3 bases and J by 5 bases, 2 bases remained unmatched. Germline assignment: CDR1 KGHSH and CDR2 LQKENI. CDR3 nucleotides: TGTGCCAGCTCACCCGGACAGGGCAATGAAAAACTGTTTTTT. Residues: CASSPGQGNEKLFF.

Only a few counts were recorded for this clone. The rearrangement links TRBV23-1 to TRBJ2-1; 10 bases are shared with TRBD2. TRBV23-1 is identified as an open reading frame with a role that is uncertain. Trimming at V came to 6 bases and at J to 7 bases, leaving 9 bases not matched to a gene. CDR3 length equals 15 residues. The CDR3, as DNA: TGCGCCAGCAGCCAACCGGGACTAGCGACAAATGAGCAGTTCTTC. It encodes CASSQPGLATNEQFF.

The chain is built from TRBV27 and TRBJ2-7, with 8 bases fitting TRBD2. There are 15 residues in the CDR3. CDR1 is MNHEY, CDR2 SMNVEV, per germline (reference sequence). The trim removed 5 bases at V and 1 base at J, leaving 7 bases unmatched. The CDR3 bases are TGTGCCAGCAGTCCCCCGGGGGGGGTTTCCTACGAGCAGTACTTC. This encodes CASSPPGGVSYEQYF.

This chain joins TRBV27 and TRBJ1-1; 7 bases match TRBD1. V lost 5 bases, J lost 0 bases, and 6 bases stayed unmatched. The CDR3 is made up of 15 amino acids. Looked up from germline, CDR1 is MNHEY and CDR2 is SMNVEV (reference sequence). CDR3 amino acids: CASSPRQGMNTEAFF. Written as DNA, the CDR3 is TGTGCCAGCAGTCCGAGACAGGGTATGAACACTGAAGCTTTCTTT.

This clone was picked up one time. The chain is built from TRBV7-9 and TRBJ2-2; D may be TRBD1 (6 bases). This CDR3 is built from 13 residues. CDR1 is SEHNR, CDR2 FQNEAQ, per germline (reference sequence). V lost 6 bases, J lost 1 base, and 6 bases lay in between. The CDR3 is CASRTGNTGELFF. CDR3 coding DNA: TGTGCCAGCAGGACAGGGAACACCGGGGAGCTGTTTTTT.

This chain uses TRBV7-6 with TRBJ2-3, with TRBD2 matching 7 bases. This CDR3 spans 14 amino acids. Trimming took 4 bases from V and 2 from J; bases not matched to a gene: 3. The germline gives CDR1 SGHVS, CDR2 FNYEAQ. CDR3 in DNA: TGTGCCAGCAGCTCGCGGGGGATCACAGATACGCAGTATTTT. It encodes CASSSRGITDTQYF.

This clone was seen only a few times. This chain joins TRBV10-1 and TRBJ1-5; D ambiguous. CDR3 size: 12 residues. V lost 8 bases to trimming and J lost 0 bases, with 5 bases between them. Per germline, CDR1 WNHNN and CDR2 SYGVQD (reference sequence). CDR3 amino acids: CASAGSNQPQHF. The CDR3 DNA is TGCGCCAGCGCGGGTAGCAATCAGCCCCAGCATTTT.

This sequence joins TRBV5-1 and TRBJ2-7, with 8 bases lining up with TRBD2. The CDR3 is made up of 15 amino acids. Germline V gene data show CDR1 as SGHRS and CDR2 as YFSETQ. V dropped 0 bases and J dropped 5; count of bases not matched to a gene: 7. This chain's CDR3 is CASSLALAGQNEQYF. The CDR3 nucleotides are TGCGCCAGCAGCTTGGCATTAGCGGGACAAAACGAGCAGTACTTC.

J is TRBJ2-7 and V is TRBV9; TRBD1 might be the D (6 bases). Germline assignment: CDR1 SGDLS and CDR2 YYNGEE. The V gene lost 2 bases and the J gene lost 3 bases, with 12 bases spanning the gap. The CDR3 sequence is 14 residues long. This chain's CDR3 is CASSVGDTNYEQYF. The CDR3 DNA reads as TGTGCCAGCAGCGTGGGGGACACTAACTACGAGCAGTACTTC.

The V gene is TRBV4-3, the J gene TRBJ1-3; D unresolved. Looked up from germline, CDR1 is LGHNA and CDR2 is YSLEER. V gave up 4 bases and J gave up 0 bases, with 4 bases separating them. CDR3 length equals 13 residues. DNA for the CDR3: TGCGCCAGCAGCCCGGGCTCTGGAAACACCATATATTTT. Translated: CASSPGSGNTIYF.

CDR3 bases: TGTGCCAGCAGCCAAGTCGGGACCGGGGGAGTAAAACTGTTTTTT. It is translated as CASSQVGTGGVKLFF. This rearrangement joins TRBV4-2 to TRBJ1-4, with D possibly being TRBD1 (5 bases). Germline CDR1 reads LGHNA; CDR2 reads YNFKEQ. V lost 1 base and J lost 10, with 16 bases in between. CDR3 length: 15 residues.

The CDR3 DNA sequence: TGTGCCAGCAGCCAAGGACAGAGTTATAGCAATCAGCCCCAGCATTTT. Its protein is CASSQGQSYSNQPQHF. This rearrangement joins TRBV6-2 or TRBV6-3 to TRBJ1-5; weak D call: TRBD1 (6 bases). V lost 6 bases and J lost 0, with 15 bases in between. The CDR3 is made up of 16 amino acids. Looked up from germline, CDR1 is MNHEY and CDR2 is SVGEGT.

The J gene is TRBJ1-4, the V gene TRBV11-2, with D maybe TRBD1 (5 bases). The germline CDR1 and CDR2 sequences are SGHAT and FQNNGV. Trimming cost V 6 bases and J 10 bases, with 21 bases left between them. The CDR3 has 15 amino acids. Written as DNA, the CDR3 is TGTGCCAGCAGTCTAGCGGCGGGACGGGGGGGAAAACTGTTTTTT. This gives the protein CASSLAAGRGGKLFF.

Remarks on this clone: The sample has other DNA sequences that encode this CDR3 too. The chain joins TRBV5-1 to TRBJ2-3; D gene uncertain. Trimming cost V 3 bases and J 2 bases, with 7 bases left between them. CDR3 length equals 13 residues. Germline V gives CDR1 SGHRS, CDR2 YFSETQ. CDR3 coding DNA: TGCGCCAGCAGCTCCCTTTCCACAGATACGCAGTATTTT. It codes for CASSSLSTDTQYF.

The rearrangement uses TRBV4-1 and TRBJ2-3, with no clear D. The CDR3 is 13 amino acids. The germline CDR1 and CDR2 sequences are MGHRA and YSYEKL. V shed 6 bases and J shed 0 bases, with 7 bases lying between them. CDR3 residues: CASSDGSTDTQYF. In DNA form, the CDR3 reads TGCGCCAGCAGTGACGGGAGCACAGATACGCAGTATTTT.

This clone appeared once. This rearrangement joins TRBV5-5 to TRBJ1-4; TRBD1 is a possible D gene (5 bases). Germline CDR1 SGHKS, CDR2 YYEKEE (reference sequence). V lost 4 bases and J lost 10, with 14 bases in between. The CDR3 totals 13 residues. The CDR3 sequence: CASSGGGGGKLFF. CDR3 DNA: TGTGCCAGCAGCGGGGGAGGCGGTGGAAAACTGTTTTTT.

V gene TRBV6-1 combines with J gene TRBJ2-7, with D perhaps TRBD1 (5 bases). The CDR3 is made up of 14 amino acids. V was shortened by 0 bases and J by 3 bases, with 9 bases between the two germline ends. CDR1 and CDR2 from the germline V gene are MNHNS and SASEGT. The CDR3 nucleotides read TGTGCCAGCAGTGAAGCGGGGCAGGGCTACGAGCAGTACTTC. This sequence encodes CASSEAGQGYEQYF.

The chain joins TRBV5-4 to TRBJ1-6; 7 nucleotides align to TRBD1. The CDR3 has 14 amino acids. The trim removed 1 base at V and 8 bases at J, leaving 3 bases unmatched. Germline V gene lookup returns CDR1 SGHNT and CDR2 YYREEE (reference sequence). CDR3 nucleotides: TGTGCCAGCAGCTTGCGGCAGGGGGATTCACCCCTCCACTTT. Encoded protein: CASSLRQGDSPLHF. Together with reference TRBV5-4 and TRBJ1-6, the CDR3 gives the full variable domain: ETGVTQSPTHLIKTRGQQVTLRCSSQSGHNTVSWYQQALGQGPQFIFQYYREEENGRGNFPPRFSGLQFPNYSSELNVNALELDDSALYLCASSLRQGDSPLHFGNGTRLTVT.

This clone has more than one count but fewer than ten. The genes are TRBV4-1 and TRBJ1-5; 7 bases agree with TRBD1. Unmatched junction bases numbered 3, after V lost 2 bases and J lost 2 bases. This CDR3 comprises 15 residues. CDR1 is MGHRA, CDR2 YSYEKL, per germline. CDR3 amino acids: CASSQPDRGNQPQHF. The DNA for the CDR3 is TGCGCCAGCAGCCAACCCGACAGGGGCAATCAGCCCCAGCATTTT.

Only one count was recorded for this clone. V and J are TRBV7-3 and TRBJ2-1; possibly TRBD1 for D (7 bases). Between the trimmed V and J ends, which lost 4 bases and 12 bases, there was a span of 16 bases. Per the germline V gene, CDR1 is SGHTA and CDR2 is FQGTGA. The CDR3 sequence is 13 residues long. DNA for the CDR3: TGTGCCAGCAGCTCGGCCCGACAGGGAGGGCAGTTCTTC. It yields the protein CASSSARQGGQFF.

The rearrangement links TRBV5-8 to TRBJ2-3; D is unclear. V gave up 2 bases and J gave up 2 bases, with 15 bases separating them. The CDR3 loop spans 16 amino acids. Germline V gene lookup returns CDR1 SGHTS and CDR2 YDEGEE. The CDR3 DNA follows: TGTGCCAGCAGCTTCTTAGGCGGCCACACCACAGATACGCAGTATTTT. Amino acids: CASSFLGGHTTDTQYF.

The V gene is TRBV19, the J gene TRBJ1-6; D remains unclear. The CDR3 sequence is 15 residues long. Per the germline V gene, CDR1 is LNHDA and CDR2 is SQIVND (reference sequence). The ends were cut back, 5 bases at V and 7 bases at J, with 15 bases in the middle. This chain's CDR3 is CASSVTSTGNSPLHF. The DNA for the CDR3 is TGTGCCAGTAGTGTTACTTCCACGGGAAATTCACCCCTCCACTTT. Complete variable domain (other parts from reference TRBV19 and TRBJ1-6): DGGITQSPKYLFRKEGQNVTLSCEQNLNHDAMYWYRQDPGQGLRLIYYSQIVNDFQKGDIAEGYSVSREKKESFPLTVTSAQKNPTAFYLCASSVTSTGNSPLHFGNGTRLTVT.